This T cell receptor beta chain was sequenced for a study of T cells expressing NK-cell markers. The CDR3 length is 14 residues. The V gene's germline CDR1 is MNHEY and CDR2 SMNVEV (reference sequence). TCRdb re-called the 5' RACE reads, yielding one record per CDR3 amino acid sequence without DNA. The listing records about 540,000 distinct CDR3 sequences. This clonotype was sampled from a man between 18 and 29 years old in good health. The sequencing sample was made of blood T cells: a sorted CD56 or NKG2C T cell subset, CD4+ or CD8+ T cells, or bulk PBMC T cells (not recorded which). The V and J genes are TRBV27 and TRBJ2-1; TCRdb lists TRBD1, though no DNA is available to test this call. Here the CDR3 reads CASSGGSLYNEQFF.